This TCR beta chain was recovered during a study of graft-versus-host responses after intestinal transplantation. With 3 bases removed from V and 0 bases from J, the gap between germline ends came to 5 bases. The CDR3 consists of 13 residues. Germline CDR1 is KGHSH and CDR2 is LQKENI. Comments on this clone: Its antigen is unidentified.

Clones were sequenced by immunoSEQ multiplex PCR, and TCRdb holds only the in-frame ones, with some missing. This table has 50,000 to 60,000 clones, about 90% appearing once. Study-level results: Maximum circulating GvH clone levels tracked with early post-transplant HvG decreases.

Sequenced here: unstimulated CD4+ T cells sorted from spleen or lymph node cells, sampled before transplant. This receptor was taken from a human donor who was the organ donor for an intestinal transplant. The chain has TRBV18 and TRBJ1-1; D gene uncertain. The CDR3 spells CASSPGLNTEAFF. The CDR3 nucleotides are TGTGCCAGCTCACCCGGCCTGAACACTGAAGCTTTCTTT.